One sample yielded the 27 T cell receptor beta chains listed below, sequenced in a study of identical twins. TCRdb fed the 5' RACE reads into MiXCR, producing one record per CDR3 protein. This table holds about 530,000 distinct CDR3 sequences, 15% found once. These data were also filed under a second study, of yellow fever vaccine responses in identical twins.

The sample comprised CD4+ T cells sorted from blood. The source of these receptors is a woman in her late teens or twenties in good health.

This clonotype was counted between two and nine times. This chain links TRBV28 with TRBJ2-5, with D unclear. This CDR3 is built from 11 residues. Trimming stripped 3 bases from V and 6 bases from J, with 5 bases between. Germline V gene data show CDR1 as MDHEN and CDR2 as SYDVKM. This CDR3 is CASSLSQTQYF. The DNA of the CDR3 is TGTGCCAGCAGTTTGAGTCAGACCCAGTACTTC.

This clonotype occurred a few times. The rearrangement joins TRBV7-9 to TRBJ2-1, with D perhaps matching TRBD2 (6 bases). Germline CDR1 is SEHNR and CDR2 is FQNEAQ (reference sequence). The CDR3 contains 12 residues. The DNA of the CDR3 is TGTGCAACAGCAACGTGGGAGGATGAGCAGTTCTTC. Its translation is CATATWEDEQFF. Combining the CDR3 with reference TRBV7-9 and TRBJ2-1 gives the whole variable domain DTGVSQNPRHKITKRGQNVTFRCDPISEHNRLYWYRQTLGQGPEFLTYFQNEAQLEKSRLLSDRFSAERPKGSFSTLEIQRTEQGDSAMYLCATATWEDEQFFGPGTRLTVL.

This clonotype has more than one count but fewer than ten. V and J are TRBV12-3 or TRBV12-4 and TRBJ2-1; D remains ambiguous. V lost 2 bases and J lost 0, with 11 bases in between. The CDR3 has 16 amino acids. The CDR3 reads CASSLYRENSYNEQFF. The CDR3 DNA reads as TGTGCCAGCAGTTTATACCGCGAGAACTCCTACAATGAGCAGTTCTTC.

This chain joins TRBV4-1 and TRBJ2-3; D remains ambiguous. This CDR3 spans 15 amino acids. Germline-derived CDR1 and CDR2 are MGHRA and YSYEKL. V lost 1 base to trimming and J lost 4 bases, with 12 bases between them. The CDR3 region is CASSQAIFAADTQYF. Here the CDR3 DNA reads TGCGCCAGCAGCCAAGCGATCTTCGCGGCAGATACGCAGTATTTT.

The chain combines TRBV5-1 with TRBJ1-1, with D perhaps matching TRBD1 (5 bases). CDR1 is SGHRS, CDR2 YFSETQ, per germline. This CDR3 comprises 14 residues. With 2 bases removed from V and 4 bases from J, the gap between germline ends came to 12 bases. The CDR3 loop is CASSFLTESTEAFF. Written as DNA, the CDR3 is TGCGCCAGCAGCTTCCTGACAGAAAGCACTGAAGCTTTCTTT.

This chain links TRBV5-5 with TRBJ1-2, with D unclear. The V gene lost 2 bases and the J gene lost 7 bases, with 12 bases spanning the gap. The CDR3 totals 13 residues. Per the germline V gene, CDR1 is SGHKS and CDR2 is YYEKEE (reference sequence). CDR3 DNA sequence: TGTGCCAGCAGCTTAAGGCTCGGAGGTGGCTACACCTTC. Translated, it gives CASSLRLGGGYTF. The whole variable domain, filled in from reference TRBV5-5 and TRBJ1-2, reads DAGVTQSPTHLIKTRGQQVTLRCSPISGHKSVSWYQQVLGQGPQFIFQYYEKEERGRGNFPDRFSARQFPNYSSELNVNALLLGDSALYLCASSLRLGGGYTFGSGTRLTVV.

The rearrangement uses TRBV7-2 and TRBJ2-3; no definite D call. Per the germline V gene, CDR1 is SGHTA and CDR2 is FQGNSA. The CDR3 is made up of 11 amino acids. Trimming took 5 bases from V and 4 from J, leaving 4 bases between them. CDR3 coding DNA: TGTGCCAGCAGCCAGCCAGATACGCAGTATTTT. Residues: CASSQPDTQYF.

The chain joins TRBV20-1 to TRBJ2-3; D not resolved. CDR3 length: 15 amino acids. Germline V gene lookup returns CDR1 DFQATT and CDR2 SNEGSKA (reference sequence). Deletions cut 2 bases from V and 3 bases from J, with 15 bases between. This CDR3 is CSARSVRALTDTQYF. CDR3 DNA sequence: TGCAGTGCTAGATCGGTCCGGGCCTTGACAGATACGCAGTATTTT.

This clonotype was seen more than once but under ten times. This CDR3 reads CASSPGAVGFYGYTF. CDR3 sequence (DNA): TGTGCCAGCTCACCAGGGGCAGTGGGCTTTTACGGCTACACCTTC. The chain employs TRBV18 and TRBJ1-2; a possible D gene is TRBD1 (5 bases). Trimming removed 2 bases from V and 8 bases from J, with 18 bases in between. This CDR3 is built from 15 residues. Per germline, CDR1 KGHSH and CDR2 LQKENI. Variable domain in full (rest from reference TRBV18 and TRBJ1-2): NAGVMQNPRHLVRRRGQEARLRCSPMKGHSHVYWYRQLPEEGLKFMVYLQKENIIDESGMPKERFSAEFPKEGPSILRIQQVVRGDSAAYFCASSPGAVGFYGYTFGSGTRLTVV.

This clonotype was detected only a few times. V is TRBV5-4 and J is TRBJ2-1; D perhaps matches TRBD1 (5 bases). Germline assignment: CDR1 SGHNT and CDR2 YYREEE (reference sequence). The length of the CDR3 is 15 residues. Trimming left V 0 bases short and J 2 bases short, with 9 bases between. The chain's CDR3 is CASSLDQGTYNEQFF. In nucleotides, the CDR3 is TGTGCCAGCAGCTTGGATCAGGGAACCTACAATGAGCAGTTCTTC.

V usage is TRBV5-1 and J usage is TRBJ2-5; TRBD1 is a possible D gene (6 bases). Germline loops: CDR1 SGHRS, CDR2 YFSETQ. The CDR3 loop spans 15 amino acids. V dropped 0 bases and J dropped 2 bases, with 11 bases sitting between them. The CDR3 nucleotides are TGCGCCAGCAGCTTGGGCAGGGGACAACAAGAGACCCAGTACTTC. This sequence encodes CASSLGRGQQETQYF.

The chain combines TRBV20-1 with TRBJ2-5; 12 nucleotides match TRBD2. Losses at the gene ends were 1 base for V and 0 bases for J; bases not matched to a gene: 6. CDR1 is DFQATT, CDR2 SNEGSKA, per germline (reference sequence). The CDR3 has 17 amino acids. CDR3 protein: CSARGASGGVYQETQYF. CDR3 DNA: TGCAGTGCTAGAGGGGCTAGCGGGGGGGTGTACCAAGAGACCCAGTACTTC.

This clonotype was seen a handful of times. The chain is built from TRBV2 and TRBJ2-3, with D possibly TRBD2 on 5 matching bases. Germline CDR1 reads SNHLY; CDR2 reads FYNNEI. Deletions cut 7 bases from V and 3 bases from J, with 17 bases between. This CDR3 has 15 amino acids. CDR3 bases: TGTGCCAGCATTGACTCGGGGTATGGTACAGATACGCAGTATTTT. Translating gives CASIDSGYGTDTQYF.

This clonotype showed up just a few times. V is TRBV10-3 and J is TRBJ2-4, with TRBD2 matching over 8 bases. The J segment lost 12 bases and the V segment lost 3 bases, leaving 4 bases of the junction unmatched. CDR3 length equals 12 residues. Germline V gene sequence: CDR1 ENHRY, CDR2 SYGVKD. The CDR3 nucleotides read TGTGCCATCAGTGAAACGGGGGGGCCTCAGTACTTC. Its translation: CAISETGGPQYF.

The CDR3 loop reads CASSETGTGYSELRRFF. CDR3 DNA sequence: TGTGCCAGCAGTGAGACTGGTACAGGATACTCTGAGTTGAGAAGGTTCTTC. The chain recombines TRBV6-1 with TRBJ2-1; tentative D call: TRBD1 (5 bases). The CDR3 totals 17 residues. The V end was cut by 3 bases, the J end by 15 bases, with 30 bases between. Per the germline V gene, CDR1 is MNHNS and CDR2 is SASEGT.

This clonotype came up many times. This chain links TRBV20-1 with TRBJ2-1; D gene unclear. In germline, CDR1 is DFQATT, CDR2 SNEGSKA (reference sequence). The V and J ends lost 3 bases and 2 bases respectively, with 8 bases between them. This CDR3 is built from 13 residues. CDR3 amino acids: CSARSYAYNEQFF. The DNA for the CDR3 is TGCAGTGCTAGGAGTTATGCCTACAATGAGCAGTTCTTC.

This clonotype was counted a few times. CDR3 DNA: TGTGCCAGCAGCCCCATCGGGACTAACTATGGCTACACCTTC. Amino acids: CASSPIGTNYGYTF. V and J are TRBV7-9 and TRBJ1-2; unclear D gene. The CDR3 runs to 14 residues. Germline CDR1 and CDR2: SEHNR and FQNEAQ (reference sequence). V dropped 5 bases and J dropped 0 bases, with 10 bases sitting between them.

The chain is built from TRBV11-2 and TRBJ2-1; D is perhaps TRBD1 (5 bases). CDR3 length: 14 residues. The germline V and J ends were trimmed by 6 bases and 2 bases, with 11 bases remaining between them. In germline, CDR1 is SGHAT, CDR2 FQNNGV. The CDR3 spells CASRSADTYNEQFF. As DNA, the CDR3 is TGTGCCAGCAGATCGGCGGACACCTACAATGAGCAGTTCTTC.

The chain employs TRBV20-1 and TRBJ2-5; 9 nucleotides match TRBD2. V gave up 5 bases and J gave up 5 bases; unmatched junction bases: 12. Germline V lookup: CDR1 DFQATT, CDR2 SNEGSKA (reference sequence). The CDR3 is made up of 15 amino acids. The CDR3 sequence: CSAPPLREGSETQYF. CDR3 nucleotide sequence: TGCAGTGCTCCTCCACTGCGGGAGGGATCTGAGACCCAGTACTTC.

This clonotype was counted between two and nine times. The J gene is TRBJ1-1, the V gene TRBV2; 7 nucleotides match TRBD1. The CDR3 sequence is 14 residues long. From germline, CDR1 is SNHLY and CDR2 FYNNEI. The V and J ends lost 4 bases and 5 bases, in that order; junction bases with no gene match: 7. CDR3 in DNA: TGTGCCAGCAGTGTGGAGGGGGCCGGGACTGAAGCTTTCTTT. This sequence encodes CASSVEGAGTEAFF.

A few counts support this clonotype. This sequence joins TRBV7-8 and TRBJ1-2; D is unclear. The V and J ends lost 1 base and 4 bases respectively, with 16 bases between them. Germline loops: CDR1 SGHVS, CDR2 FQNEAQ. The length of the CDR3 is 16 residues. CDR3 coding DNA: TGTGCCAGCAGCTTAGTCGAGTCGAGGCCCCTCTATGGCTACACCTTC. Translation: CASSLVESRPLYGYTF.

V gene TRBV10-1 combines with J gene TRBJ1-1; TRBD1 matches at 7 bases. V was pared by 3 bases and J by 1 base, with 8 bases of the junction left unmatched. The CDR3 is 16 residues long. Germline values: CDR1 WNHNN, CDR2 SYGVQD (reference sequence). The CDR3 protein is CASSDNRGTGNTEAFF. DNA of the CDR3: TGCGCCAGCAGTGACAACAGGGGCACGGGGAACACTGAAGCTTTCTTT.

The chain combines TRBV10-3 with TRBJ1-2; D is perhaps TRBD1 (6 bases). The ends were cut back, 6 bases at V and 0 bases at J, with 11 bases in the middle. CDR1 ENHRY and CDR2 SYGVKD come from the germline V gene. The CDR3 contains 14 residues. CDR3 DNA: TGTGCCATCAGCTACAGGGAATCTAACTATGGCTACACCTTC. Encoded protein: CAISYRESNYGYTF.

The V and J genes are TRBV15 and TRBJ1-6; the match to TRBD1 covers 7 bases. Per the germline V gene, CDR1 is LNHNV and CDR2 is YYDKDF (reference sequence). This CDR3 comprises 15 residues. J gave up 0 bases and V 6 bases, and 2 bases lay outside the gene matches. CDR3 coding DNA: TGTGCCACCAGAGGGACAGACTCCTATAATTCACCCCTCCACTTT. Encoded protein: CATRGTDSYNSPLHF.

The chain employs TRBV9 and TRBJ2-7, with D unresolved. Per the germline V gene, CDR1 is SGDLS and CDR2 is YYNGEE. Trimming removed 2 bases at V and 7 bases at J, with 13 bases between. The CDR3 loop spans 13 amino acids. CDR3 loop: CASSVDPSPEQYF. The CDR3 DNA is TGTGCCAGCAGCGTTGACCCTTCGCCTGAGCAGTACTTC.

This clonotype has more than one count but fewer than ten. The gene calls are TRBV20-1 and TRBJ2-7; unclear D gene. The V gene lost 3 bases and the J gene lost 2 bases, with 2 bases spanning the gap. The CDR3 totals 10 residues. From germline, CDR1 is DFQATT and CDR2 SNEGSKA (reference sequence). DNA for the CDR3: TGCAGTGCTAGCCCCTACGAGCAGTACGTC. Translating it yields CSASPYEQYV.

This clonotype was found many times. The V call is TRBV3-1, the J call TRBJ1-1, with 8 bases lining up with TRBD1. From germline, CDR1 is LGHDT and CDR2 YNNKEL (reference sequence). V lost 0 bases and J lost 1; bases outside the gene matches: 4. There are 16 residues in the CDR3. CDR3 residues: CASSQDDRGSNTEAFF. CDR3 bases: TGTGCCAGCAGCCAAGACGACAGGGGCTCGAACACTGAAGCTTTCTTT.